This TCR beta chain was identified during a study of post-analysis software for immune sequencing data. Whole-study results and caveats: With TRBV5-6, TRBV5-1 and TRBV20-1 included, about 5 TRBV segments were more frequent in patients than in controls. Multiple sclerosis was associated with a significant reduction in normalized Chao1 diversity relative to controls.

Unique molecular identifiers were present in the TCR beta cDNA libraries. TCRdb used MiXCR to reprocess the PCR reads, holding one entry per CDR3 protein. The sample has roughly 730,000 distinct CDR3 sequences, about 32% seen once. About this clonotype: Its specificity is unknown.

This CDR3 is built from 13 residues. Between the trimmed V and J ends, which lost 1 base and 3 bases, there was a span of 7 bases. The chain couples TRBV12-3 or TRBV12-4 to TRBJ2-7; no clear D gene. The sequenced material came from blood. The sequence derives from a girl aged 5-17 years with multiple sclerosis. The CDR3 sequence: CASSLVQNYEQYF. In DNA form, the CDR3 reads TGTGCCAGCAGTTTAGTGCAGAACTACGAGCAGTACTTC.